This TCR beta chain was identified during a study of T-cell reconstitution after alpha-beta-depleted transplantation in children. Regarding the study as a whole: Reported findings indicate that, about two months after transplant, alpha-beta T cells came from several hundred expanded clones, which were derived from non-depleted graft cells. TCRbeta diversity was high at day 60 in some patients (a result of surviving recipient T cells and thymic progenitors). T cells produced anew were the main source of T-cell counts and diversity one year after transplant.

J was trimmed by 7 bases and V by 5 bases; bases with no gene match: 9. The CDR3 runs 15 residues. Germline CDR1 is SGHTA and CDR2 is FQGNSA. The authors prepared the TCRbeta library with unique molecular identifiers. TCRdb called the PCR reads again in MiXCR, with one record for every CDR3 protein. The repertoire includes some 140,000 distinct CDR3 sequences, 9.7% of them detected once, and 24% sits in the top ten. This clonotype was observed many times. The antigen remains undetermined. Specimen: PBMCs, mostly from graft donor cells, collected 180 days after TCRalphabeta/CD19-depleted stem cell transplant. This chain uses TRBV7-2 with TRBJ2-3, with TRBD2 matching 10 bases. The clonotype originates from a girl younger than two who had a stem cell transplant for combined immunodeficiency, so the T cells may come from the graft donor. CDR3 sequence reads: CASSPSGTSVYTQYF. In DNA form, the CDR3 reads TGTGCCAGCAGCCCCTCCGGGACTAGCGTGTATACGCAGTATTTT.